This TCR beta chain appears in the sequencing data of a study of regulatory T cells in long-lasting Graves disease. TCR beta libraries were built with iRepertoire HTBI primers and Arm-PCR of CDR3 regions. TCRdb re-called the multiplex PCR reads through MiXCR, storing one row per CDR3 protein. The sample has nearly 350,000 distinct CDR3 sequences, around a fifth seen once. Time point given: persistent/refractory GD, antithyroid drugs over 5 years with positive TRAb. Extracted PBMC RNA gave rise to the TCR library. Under American Thyroid Association guidelines, Graves' disease was diagnosed. This clonotype has more than one count but fewer than ten. The receptor was derived from a female donor with Graves disease. The sequencing here drew on peripheral blood mononuclear cells (PBMCs), taken when the disease was refractory, from a patient treated with antithyroid drugs.

The CDR3 sequence: CATPIINTDTQYF. The CDR3 DNA is TGTGCCACCCCAATTATAAACACAGATACGCAGTATTTT. This sequence joins TRBV24-1 and TRBJ2-3, with D unclear. V shed 9 bases and J shed 2 bases, with 11 bases lying between them. The CDR3 is 13 residues long. Per germline, CDR1 KGHDR and CDR2 SFDVKD.